This section outlines one T cell receptor beta chain sequence together with its context. Antigen unknown. A multiplex PCR was run with 60 Vbeta primers and 13 Jbeta primers. Profiling relied on immunoSEQ multiplex PCR, and the TCRdb table lists in-frame clones only, not all of them. This table has some 120,000 clones, 70% to 80% appearing once. The data stem from a study of cytomegalovirus exposure and HLA in healthy donors. The wider study: Unique TCRs numbering some 80 million, obtained from HLA-typed donors, made up an early data release.

CDR3 length: 12 amino acids. From germline, CDR1 is GTSNPN and CDR2 SVGIG (reference sequence). V was cut by 5 bases and J by 6 bases, with 13 bases left in between. Points from the study as a whole: Researchers left out some V segments, among them TRBV6-2 and TRBV6-3, as indistinguishable. For most subjects, TCR beta sequences were reported to predict HLA-A and HLA-B alleles with accuracy. Sequencing artifact likely explains a cluster of highly shared sequence variants.

The origin of this receptor is a man aged 18 to 35 in good health and CMV-seronegative. The sample comprised PBMCs. The chain combines TRBV30 with TRBJ1-2, with D possibly matching TRBD1 (6 bases). The DNA for the CDR3 is TGTGCCTGGCAGGGGCTACTGGATGGCTACACCTTC. It yields the protein CAWQGLLDGYTF.